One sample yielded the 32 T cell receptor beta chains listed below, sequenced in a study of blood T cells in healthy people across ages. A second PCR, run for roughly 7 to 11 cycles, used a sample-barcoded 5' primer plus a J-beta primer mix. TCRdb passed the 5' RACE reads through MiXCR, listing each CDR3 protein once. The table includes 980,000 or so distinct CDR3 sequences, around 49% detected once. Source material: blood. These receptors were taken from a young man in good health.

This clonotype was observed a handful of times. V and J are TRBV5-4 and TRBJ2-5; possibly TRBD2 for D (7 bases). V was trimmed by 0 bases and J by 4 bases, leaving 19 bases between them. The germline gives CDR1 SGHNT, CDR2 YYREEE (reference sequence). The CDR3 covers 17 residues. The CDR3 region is CASSLAAGTRGGETQYF. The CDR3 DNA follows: TGTGCCAGCAGCTTGGCCGCGGGGACGAGGGGGGGAGAGACCCAGTACTTC.

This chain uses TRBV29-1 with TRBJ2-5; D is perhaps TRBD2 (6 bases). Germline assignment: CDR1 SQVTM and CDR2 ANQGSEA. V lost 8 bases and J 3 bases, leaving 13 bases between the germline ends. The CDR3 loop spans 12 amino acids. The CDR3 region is CSPGGVKETQYF. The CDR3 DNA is TGCAGCCCAGGCGGGGTAAAAGAGACCCAGTACTTC.

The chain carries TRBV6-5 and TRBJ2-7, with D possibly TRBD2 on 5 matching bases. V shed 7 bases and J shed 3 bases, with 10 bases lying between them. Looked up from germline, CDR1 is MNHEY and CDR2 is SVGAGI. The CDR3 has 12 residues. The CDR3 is CASINSVYEQYF. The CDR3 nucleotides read TGTGCCAGCATTAATAGCGTCTACGAGCAGTACTTC.

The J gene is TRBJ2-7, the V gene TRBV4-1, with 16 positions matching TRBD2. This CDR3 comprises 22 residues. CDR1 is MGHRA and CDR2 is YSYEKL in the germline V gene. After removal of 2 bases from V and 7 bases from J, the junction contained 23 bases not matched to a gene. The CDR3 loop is CASSQLDKGTSGGVLSYREQYF. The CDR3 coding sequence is TGCGCCAGCAGCCAACTTGATAAGGGGACTAGCGGGGGGGTGCTAAGCTATCGTGAGCAGTACTTC.

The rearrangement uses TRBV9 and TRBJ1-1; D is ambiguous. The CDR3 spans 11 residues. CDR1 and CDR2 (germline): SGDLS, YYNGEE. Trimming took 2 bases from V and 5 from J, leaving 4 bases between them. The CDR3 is CASSVQTEAFF. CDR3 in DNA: TGTGCCAGCAGCGTCCAGACTGAAGCTTTCTTT.

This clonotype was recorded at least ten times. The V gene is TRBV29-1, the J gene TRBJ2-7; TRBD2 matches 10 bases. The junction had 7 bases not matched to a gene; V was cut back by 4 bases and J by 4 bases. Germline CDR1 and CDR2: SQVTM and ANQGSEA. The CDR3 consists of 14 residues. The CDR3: CSVVLSGGKYEQYF. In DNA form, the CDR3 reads TGCAGCGTTGTTCTTAGCGGGGGGAAGTACGAGCAGTACTTC.

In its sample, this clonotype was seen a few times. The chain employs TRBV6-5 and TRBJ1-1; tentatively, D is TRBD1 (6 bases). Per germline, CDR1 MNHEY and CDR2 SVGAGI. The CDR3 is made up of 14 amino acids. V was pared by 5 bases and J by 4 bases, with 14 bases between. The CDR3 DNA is TGTGCCAGCAGTCCGGGGGCCGGGGGCACTGAAGCTTTCTTT. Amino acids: CASSPGAGGTEAFF.

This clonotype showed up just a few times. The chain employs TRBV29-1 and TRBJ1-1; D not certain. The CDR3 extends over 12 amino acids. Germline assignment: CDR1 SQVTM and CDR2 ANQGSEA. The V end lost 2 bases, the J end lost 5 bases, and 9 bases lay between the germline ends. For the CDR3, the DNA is TGCAGCGTTGAATCCGGGAAAACTGAAGCTTTCTTT. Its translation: CSVESGKTEAFF.

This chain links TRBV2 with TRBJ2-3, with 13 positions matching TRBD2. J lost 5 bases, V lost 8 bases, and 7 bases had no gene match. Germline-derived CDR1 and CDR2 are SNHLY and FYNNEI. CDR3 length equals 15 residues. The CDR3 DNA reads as TGTGCCAGCCGAGCCGGGACTAGCGGGGTAGATACGCAGTATTTT. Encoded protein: CASRAGTSGVDTQYF.

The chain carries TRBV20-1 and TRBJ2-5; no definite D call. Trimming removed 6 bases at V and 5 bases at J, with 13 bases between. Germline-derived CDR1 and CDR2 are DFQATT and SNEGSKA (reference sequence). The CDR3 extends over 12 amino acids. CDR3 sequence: CSADGVSETQYF. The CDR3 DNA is TGCAGTGCAGATGGGGTCTCGGAGACCCAGTACTTC.

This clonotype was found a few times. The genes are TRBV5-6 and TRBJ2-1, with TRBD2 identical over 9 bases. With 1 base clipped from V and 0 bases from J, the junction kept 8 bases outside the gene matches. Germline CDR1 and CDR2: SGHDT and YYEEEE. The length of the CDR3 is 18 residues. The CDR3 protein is CASSLFSGGYSSYNEQFF. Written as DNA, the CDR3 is TGTGCCAGCAGCTTGTTTAGCGGGGGCTATAGCTCCTACAATGAGCAGTTCTTC.

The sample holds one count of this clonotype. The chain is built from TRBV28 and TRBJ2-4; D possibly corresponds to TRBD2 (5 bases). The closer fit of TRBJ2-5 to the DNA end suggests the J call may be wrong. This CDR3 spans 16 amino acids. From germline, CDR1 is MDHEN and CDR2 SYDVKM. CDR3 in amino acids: CASSLLHLGDQETQYF. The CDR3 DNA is TGTGCCAGCAGTTTGTTACACCTCGGGGACCAAGAGACCCAGTACTTC.

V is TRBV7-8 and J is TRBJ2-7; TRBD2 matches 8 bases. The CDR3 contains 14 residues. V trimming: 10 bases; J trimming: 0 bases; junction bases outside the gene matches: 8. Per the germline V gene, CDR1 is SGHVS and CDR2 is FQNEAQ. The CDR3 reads CATKRGTSSYEQYF. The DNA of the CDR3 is TGTGCCACCAAGCGGGGGACTAGCTCCTACGAGCAGTACTTC.

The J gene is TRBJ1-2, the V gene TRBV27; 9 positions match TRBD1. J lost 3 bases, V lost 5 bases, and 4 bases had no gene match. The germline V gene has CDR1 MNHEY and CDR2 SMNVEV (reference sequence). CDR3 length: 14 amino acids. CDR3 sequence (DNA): TGTGCCAGCAGTCGTGGGACAGGGTACTATGGCTACACCTTC. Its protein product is CASSRGTGYYGYTF.

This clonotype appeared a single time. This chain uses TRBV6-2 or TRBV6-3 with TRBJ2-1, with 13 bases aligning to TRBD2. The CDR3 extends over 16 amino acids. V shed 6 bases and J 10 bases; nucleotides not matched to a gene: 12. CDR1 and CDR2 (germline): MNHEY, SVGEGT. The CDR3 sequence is CASSRPSTSGGGEQFF. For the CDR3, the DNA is TGTGCCAGCAGCCGCCCATCAACTAGCGGGGGGGGAGAGCAGTTCTTC.

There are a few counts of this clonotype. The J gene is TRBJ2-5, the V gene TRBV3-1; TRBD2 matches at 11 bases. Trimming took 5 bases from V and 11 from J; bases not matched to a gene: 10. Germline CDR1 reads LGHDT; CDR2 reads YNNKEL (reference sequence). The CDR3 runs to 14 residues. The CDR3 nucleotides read TGTGCCAGCAGCGTAACTAGCGGGGGAAGGGAGCAGTACTTC. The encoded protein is CASSVTSGGREQYF.

CDR3 region: CASSQETGTQGTEAFF. In DNA, the CDR3 is TGCGCCAGCAGCCAGGAGACCGGGACACAAGGCACTGAAGCTTTCTTT. V gene TRBV4-3 combines with J gene TRBJ1-1, with D perhaps matching TRBD1 (6 bases). Germline-derived CDR1 and CDR2 are LGHNA and YSLEER. The CDR3 is made up of 16 amino acids. V lost 3 bases, J lost 4 bases, and 18 bases lay in between.

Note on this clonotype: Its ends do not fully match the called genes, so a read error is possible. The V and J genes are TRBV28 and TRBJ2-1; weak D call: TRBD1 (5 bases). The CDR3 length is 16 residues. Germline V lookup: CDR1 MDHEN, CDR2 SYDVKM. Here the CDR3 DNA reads TGTGCCAGCAGTTTCCAGGGTTGGAGCTCCTACAATGGGCAGTTCTTC. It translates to CASSFQGWSSYNGQFF.

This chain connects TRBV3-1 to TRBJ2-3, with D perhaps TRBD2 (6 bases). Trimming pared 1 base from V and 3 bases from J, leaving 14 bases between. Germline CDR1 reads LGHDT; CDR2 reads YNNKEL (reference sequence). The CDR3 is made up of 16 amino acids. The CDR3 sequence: CASSQGYGGPTDTQYF. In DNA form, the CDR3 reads TGTGCCAGCAGCCAAGGTTACGGGGGACCTACAGATACGCAGTATTTT.

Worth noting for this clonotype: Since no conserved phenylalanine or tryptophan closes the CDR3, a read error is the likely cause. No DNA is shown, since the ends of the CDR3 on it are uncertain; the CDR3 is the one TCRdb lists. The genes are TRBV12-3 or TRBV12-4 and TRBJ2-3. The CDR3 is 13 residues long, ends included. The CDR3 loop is CASRSTSTDTQYS.

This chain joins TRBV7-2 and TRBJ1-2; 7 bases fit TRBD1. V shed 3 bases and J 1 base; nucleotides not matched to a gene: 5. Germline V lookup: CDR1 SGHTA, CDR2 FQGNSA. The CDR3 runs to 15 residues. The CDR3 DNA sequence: TGTGCCAGCAGCTTTATGACAGGGAATAACTATGGCTACACCTTC. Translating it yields CASSFMTGNNYGYTF.

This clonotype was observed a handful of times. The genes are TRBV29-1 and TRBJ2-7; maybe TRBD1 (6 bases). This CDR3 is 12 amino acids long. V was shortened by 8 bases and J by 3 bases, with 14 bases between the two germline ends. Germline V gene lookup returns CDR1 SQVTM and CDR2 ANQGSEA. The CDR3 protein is CSPLTGCYEQYF. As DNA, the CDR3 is TGCAGCCCTCTCACAGGGTGCTACGAGCAGTACTTC.

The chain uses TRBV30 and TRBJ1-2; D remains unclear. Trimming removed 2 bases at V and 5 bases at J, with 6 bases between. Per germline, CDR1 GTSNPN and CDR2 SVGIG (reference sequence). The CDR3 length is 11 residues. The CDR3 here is CAWSFGYGYTF. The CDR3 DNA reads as TGTGCCTGGAGTTTTGGGTATGGCTACACCTTC.

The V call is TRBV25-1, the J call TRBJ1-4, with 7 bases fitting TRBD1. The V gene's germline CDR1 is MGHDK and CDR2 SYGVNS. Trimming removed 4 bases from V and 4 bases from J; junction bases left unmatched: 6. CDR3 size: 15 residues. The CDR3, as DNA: TGTGCCAGCAGTGTTCCGGACAGGCTTAATGAAAAACTGTTTTTT. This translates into CASSVPDRLNEKLFF.

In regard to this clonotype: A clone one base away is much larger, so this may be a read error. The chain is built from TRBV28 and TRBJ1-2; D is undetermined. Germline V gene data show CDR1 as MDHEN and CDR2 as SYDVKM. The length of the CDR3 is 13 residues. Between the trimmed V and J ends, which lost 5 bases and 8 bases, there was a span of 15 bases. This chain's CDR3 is CASSRRVVIGYTF. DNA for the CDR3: TGTGCCAGCAGTCGAAGGGTAGTTATCGGCTACACCTTC.

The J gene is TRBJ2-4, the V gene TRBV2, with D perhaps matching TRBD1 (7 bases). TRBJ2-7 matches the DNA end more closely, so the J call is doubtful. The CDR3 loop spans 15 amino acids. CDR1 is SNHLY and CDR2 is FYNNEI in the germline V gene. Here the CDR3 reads CASRSEGAGSREQYF. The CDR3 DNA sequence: TGTGCCAGCAGGTCGGAGGGGGCAGGCTCGCGCGAGCAGTACTTC.

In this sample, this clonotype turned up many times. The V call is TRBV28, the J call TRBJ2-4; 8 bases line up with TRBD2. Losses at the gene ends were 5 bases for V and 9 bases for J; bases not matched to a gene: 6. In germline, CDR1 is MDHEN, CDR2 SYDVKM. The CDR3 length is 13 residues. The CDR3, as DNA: TGTGCCAGCAGTCGGACTAGCAGGGGCATTCAGTACTTC. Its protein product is CASSRTSRGIQYF. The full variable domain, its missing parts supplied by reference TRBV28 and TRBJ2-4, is DVKVTQSSRYLVKRTGEKVFLECVQDMDHENMFWYRQDPGLGLRLIYFSYDVKMKEKGDIPEGYSVSREKKERFSLILESASTNQTSMYLCASSRTSRGIQYFGAGTRLSVL.

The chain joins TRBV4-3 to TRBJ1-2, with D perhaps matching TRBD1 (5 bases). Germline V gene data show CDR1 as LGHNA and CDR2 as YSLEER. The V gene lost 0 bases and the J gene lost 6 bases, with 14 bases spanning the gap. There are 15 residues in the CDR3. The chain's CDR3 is CASSQELRGVDGYTF. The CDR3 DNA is TGCGCCAGCAGCCAAGAACTAAGAGGGGTTGATGGCTACACCTTC.

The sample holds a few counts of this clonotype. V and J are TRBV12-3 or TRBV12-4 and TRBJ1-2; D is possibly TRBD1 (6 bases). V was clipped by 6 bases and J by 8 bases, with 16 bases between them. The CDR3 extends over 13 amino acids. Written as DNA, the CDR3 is TGTGCCAGCAGCCCAACAGGGTCTCGAGGCTACACCTTC. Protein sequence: CASSPTGSRGYTF.

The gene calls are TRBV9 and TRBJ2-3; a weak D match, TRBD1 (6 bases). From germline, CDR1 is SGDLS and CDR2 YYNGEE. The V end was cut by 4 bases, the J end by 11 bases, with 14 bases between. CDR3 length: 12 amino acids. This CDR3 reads CASSPSKGGQYF. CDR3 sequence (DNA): TGTGCCAGCAGCCCATCAAAAGGGGGGCAGTATTTT.

CDR3 protein: CASSFTGSVQPQHF. The CDR3 DNA is TGTGCCAGCAGCTTTACGGGGTCGGTTCAGCCCCAGCATTTT. V usage is TRBV5-6 and J usage is TRBJ1-5; D is unclear. Trimming pared 2 bases from V and 6 bases from J, leaving 12 bases between. The germline CDR1 and CDR2 sequences are SGHDT and YYEEEE. The CDR3 has 14 residues.

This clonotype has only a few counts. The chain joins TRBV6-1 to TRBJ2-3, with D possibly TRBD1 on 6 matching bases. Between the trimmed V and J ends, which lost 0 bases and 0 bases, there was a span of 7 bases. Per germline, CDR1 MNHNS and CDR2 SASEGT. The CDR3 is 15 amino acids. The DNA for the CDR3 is TGTGCCAGCAGTGAAGCCGACAGGAGCACAGATACGCAGTATTTT. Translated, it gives CASSEADRSTDTQYF.